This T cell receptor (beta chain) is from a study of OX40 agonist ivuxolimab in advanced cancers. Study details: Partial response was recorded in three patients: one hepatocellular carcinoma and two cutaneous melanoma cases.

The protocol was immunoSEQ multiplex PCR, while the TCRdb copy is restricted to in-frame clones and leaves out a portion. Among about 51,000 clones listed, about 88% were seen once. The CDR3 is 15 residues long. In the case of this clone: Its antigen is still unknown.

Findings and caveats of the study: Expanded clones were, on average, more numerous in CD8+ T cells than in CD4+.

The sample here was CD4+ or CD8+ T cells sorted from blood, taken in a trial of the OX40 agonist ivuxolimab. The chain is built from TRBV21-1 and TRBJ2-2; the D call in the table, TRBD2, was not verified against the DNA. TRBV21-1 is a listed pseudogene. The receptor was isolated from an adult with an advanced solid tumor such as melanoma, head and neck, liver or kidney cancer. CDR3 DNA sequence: TGTGTGCCGCCCAAGGACGGGGGGGACACCGGGGAGCTGTTTTTT. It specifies CVPPKDGGDTGELFF.